The clone carrying this T cell receptor beta chain was picked up a small number of times. Only in-frame clones appear in the TCRdb table, and some are missing; sequencing was by immunoSEQ multiplex PCR. The repertoire holds 2,000 to 2,500 clones, with 83% as singletons. The ends lost 2 bases at V and 5 bases at J; junction bases unmatched: 11. CDR1 SGHTA and CDR2 FQGTGA come from the germline V gene. This CDR3 region has 16 residues. The data are from a study of brain metastases from non-small cell lung cancer. Sequencing was done on a sample of tumor-adjacent normal tissue. The source of this sequence is a donor at least 40 years old with non-small cell lung cancer. The chain employs TRBV7-3 and TRBJ2-7; 8 bases are a match to TRBD2. The CDR3: CASSLQGTRGSDEQYF. DNA for the CDR3: TGTGCCAGCAGCTTACAGGGGACTAGAGGTTCAGACGAGCAGTACTTC.